A selection of T cell receptor beta chains follows, all from one sample in a study of blood T cell repertoires in COVID-19. Sequencing was performed with immunoSEQ multiplex PCR; in TCRdb, only in-frame clones are kept and a portion is missing. The table has approximately 220,000 clones, roughly 85% seen once. Sample: PBMCs or T cells enriched from blood (not recorded which). These receptors came from a woman aged 40 to 55 with acute COVID-19. CDR3s include the opening cysteine and the closing phenylalanine or tryptophan. The D gene is left open where the match is weak. The size field is filled for only some rows; it gives once, few, many or a size class.

J gene: TRBJ1-1
D gene: -
clone size: -
V gene: TRBV19
CDR3 DNA: TGTGCCAGTAACCGGCCTTCAGGGGCCTCGAACACTGAAGCTTTCTTT
CDR3 protein: CASNRPSGASNTEAFF

J gene: TRBJ2-2
D gene: TRBD1
clone size: -
V gene: TRBV9
CDR3 DNA: TGTGCCAGCAGTCTTCGACAGGGGACCGGGGAGCTGTTTTTT
CDR3 protein: CASSLRQGTGELFF

J gene: TRBJ1-1
D gene: TRBD1
clone size: -
V gene: TRBV7-2
CDR3 DNA: TGTGCCAGCAGCCCGGACAGGGGACGAACTGAAGCTTTCTTT
CDR3 protein: CASSPDRGRTEAFF

J gene: TRBJ1-1
D gene: -
clone size: few
V gene: TRBV9
CDR3 DNA: TGTGCCAGCAGGGTAGGCGGGGAGGGAACTGAAGCTTTCTTT
CDR3 protein: CASRVGGEGTEAFF

J gene: TRBJ2-5
D gene: TRBD2
clone size: -
V gene: TRBV29-1
CDR3 DNA: TGCAGCGTTGACCGCCCCCTACTAGCGGGGGGAGAGACCCAGTACTTC
CDR3 protein: CSVDRPLLAGGETQYF

J gene: TRBJ1-2
D gene: -
clone size: -
V gene: TRBV6-5
CDR3 DNA: TGTGCCAGCAGGGGGGGGCAGGCTACTAACTATGGCTACACCTTC
CDR3 protein: CASRGGQATNYGYTF

J gene: TRBJ1-1
D gene: -
clone size: many
V gene: TRBV9
CDR3 DNA: TGTGCCAGCAGCGTAGGGGCAGGGCCCACTGAAGCTTTCTTT
CDR3 protein: CASSVGAGPTEAFF

J gene: TRBJ2-7
D gene: TRBD2
clone size: -
V gene: TRBV29-1
CDR3 DNA: TGCAGCGTAGCGGGGGCCTACGAGCAGTACTTC
CDR3 protein: CSVAGAYEQYF

J gene: TRBJ2-3
D gene: -
clone size: -
V gene: TRBV27
CDR3 DNA: TGTGCCAGCAGTAGGGGGAGCACAGATACGCAGTATTTT
CDR3 protein: CASSRGSTDTQYF

J gene: TRBJ1-1
D gene: -
clone size: once
V gene: TRBV7-9
CDR3 DNA: TGTGCCAGCAGCCCAGGGTACACTGAAGCTTTCTTT
CDR3 protein: CASSPGYTEAFF

J gene: TRBJ1-1
D gene: TRBD1
clone size: -
V gene: TRBV30
CDR3 DNA: TGTGCCTGGACTCCTTGGGACAGGGTAGAGACTGAAGCTTTCTTT
CDR3 protein: CAWTPWDRVETEAFF

J gene: TRBJ2-6
D gene: -
clone size: -
V gene: TRBV30
CDR3 DNA: TGTGCCTGGAGTGTACTTGGGCCCTCTGGGGCCAACGTCCTGACTTTC
CDR3 protein: CAWSVLGPSGANVLTF

J gene: TRBJ2-5
D gene: TRBD1
clone size: -
V gene: TRBV14
CDR3 DNA: TGTGCCAGCAGCCAGTTTGCGGGACAGGGTGAAGAGACCCAGTACTTC
CDR3 protein: CASSQFAGQGEETQYF

J gene: TRBJ2-3
D gene: TRBD1
clone size: -
V gene: TRBV19
CDR3 DNA: TGTGCCAGTAACTCGCCGGGACAGGGCATCAATACGCAGTATTTT
CDR3 protein: CASNSPGQGINTQYF

J gene: TRBJ1-2
D gene: TRBD1
clone size: -
V gene: TRBV2
CDR3 DNA: TGTGCCAGCAGCACGCCGGGGACAGAGAACTATGGCTACACCTTC
CDR3 protein: CASSTPGTENYGYTF

J gene: TRBJ1-3
D gene: -
clone size: once
V gene: TRBV2
CDR3 DNA: TGTGCCAGCAGTGAGCAGGGGAACACCATATATTTT
CDR3 protein: CASSEQGNTIYF

J gene: TRBJ1-2
D gene: -
clone size: -
V gene: TRBV12-1
CDR3 DNA: TGTGCCAGCAGTACACAGGGGCGCTATGGCTACACCTTC
CDR3 protein: CASSTQGRYGYTF

J gene: TRBJ1-2
D gene: -
clone size: -
V gene: TRBV30
CDR3 DNA: TGTGCCTGGAGTCCTGACAGGTCCTATGGCTACACCTTC
CDR3 protein: CAWSPDRSYGYTF

J gene: TRBJ2-7
D gene: TRBD1
clone size: -
V gene: TRBV9
CDR3 DNA: TGTGCCAGCAGCGTATCATTACAGGGGGGAGATGACGAGCAGTACTTC
CDR3 protein: CASSVSLQGGDDEQYF

J gene: TRBJ1-4
D gene: -
clone size: -
V gene: TRBV27
CDR3 DNA: TGTGCCAGCAGTTGGATCCGGGACATGGATGAAAAACTGTTTTTT
CDR3 protein: CASSWIRDMDEKLFF

J gene: TRBJ2-1
D gene: TRBD2
clone size: -
V gene: TRBV3-1/TRBV3-2
CDR3 DNA: TGTGCCAGCAGCAGACTAGCGGGGGGTTATGAGCAGTTCTTC
CDR3 protein: CASSRLAGGYEQFF

J gene: TRBJ1-1
D gene: TRBD1
clone size: -
V gene: TRBV6-5
CDR3 DNA: TGTGCCAGCAGTTTCAACAGGGGGGGGAGGAACACTGAAGCTTTCTTT
CDR3 protein: CASSFNRGGRNTEAFF

J gene: TRBJ2-5
D gene: -
clone size: -
V gene: TRBV15
CDR3 DNA: TGTGCCACCAGCAGAGATCTCTCGGGTGAGGAGACCCAGTACTTC
CDR3 protein: CATSRDLSGEETQYF

J gene: TRBJ2-2
D gene: TRBD1
clone size: -
V gene: TRBV4-3
CDR3 DNA: TGCGCCAGCAGCCAAGAAGGGACAGGGGGCACCGGGGAGCTGTTTTTT
CDR3 protein: CASSQEGTGGTGELFF

J gene: TRBJ1-1
D gene: TRBD1
clone size: -
V gene: TRBV4-1
CDR3 DNA: TGCGCCAGCAGCCAAGAAGAGGACAGGGGGTCTGAAGCTTTCTTT
CDR3 protein: CASSQEEDRGSEAFF

J gene: TRBJ1-1
D gene: -
clone size: -
V gene: TRBV18
CDR3 DNA: TGTGCCAGCTCACCCCCCCGAGCAGGCCCCTTCATGAACACTGAAGCTTTCTTT
CDR3 protein: CASSPPRAGPFMNTEAFF

J gene: TRBJ1-5
D gene: -
clone size: -
V gene: TRBV7-9
CDR3 DNA: TGTGCCAGCAGCTTAGCGTCGGATCAGCCCCAGCATTTT
CDR3 protein: CASSLASDQPQHF

J gene: TRBJ1-5
D gene: TRBD1
clone size: few
V gene: TRBV5-5
CDR3 DNA: TGTGCCAGCAGCTTGGTGGACAGGGGGAATCAGCCCCAGCATTTT
CDR3 protein: CASSLVDRGNQPQHF

J gene: TRBJ2-3
D gene: TRBD1
clone size: -
V gene: TRBV6-5
CDR3 DNA: TGTGCCAGCAGCCGGGACAGGGATCGGGATACGCAGTATTTT
CDR3 protein: CASSRDRDRDTQYF

J gene: TRBJ1-3
D gene: -
clone size: -
V gene: TRBV12-3/TRBV12-4
CDR3 DNA: TGTGCCAGCAGTTCACATTCTGGAAACACCATATATTTT
CDR3 protein: CASSSHSGNTIYF

J gene: TRBJ1-3
D gene: -
clone size: -
V gene: TRBV21-1
CDR3 DNA: TGTGCCAGCAGCAAATCGTGCGGGGACTTCCAAAACACCATATATTTT
CDR3 protein: CASSKSCGDFQNTIYF

J gene: TRBJ2-2
D gene: TRBD1
clone size: -
V gene: TRBV6-2/TRBV6-3
CDR3 DNA: TGTGCCAGCAGTTACTCCTTCCTTGGACAGGGGAACACCGGGGAGCTGTTTTTT
CDR3 protein: CASSYSFLGQGNTGELFF

J gene: TRBJ2-2
D gene: -
clone size: -
V gene: TRBV9
CDR3 DNA: TGTGCCAGCAGCCAGAGACCCGGGACCGGGGAGCTGTTTTTT
CDR3 protein: CASSQRPGTGELFF

J gene: TRBJ1-2
D gene: TRBD1
clone size: few
V gene: TRBV5-1
CDR3 DNA: TGCGCCAGCAGCTACTCCACAGGGGTTAACTATGGCTACACCTTC
CDR3 protein: CASSYSTGVNYGYTF

J gene: TRBJ1-1
D gene: -
clone size: -
V gene: TRBV29-1
CDR3 DNA: TGCAGCGTTGATGAGGGCACTGAAGCTTTCTTT
CDR3 protein: CSVDEGTEAFF

J gene: TRBJ1-1
D gene: TRBD1
clone size: -
V gene: TRBV29-1
CDR3 DNA: TGCAGCGTTGATTTGGGACAGGGGAACACTGAAGCTTTCTTT
CDR3 protein: CSVDLGQGNTEAFF

J gene: TRBJ1-1
D gene: TRBD1
clone size: -
V gene: TRBV4-1
CDR3 DNA: TGCGCCAGCAGCTACCGACAGGGGATGAACACTGAAGCTTTCTTT
CDR3 protein: CASSYRQGMNTEAFF

J gene: TRBJ1-3
D gene: TRBD1
clone size: -
V gene: TRBV28
CDR3 DNA: TGTGCCAGCACTCTTCCGGGACAGGTCTCTGGAAACACCATATATTTT
CDR3 protein: CASTLPGQVSGNTIYF

J gene: TRBJ2-1
D gene: TRBD2
clone size: -
V gene: TRBV7-2
CDR3 DNA: TGTGCCAGCAGCTTAAAACCGGGGGGGCCCAATGAGCAGTTCTTC
CDR3 protein: CASSLKPGGPNEQFF

J gene: TRBJ1-5
D gene: -
clone size: -
V gene: TRBV18
CDR3 DNA: TGTGCCAGCTCACGAGGGGGAGGGAATCAGCCCCAGCATTTT
CDR3 protein: CASSRGGGNQPQHF

J gene: TRBJ1-1
D gene: -
clone size: -
V gene: TRBV19
CDR3 DNA: TGTGCCAGTAGTTCAGGGGCACACACTGAAGCTTTCTTT
CDR3 protein: CASSSGAHTEAFF

J gene: TRBJ2-5
D gene: TRBD2
clone size: -
V gene: TRBV5-1
CDR3 DNA: TGCGCCAGCAGCCAAGGGAGTAGCGGGGGGCAAGAGACCCAGTACTTC
CDR3 protein: CASSQGSSGGQETQYF

J gene: TRBJ1-4
D gene: -
clone size: -
V gene: TRBV4-1
CDR3 DNA: TGCGCCAGCAGCCAAGATTTTAGCCTTGGTTGGGAAAAACTGTTTTTT
CDR3 protein: CASSQDFSLGWEKLFF

J gene: TRBJ2-7
D gene: -
clone size: -
V gene: TRBV15
CDR3 DNA: TGTGCCACCAGCACCGGAGGGGGGGCTTGGTACGAGCAGTACTTC
CDR3 protein: CATSTGGGAWYEQYF

J gene: TRBJ2-5
D gene: TRBD1
clone size: -
V gene: TRBV7-8
CDR3 DNA: TGTGCCAGCAGCTTAGAGGAAAGGACAGGGGGTTCGTGGGAGACCCAGTACTTC
CDR3 protein: CASSLEERTGGSWETQYF

J gene: TRBJ2-3
D gene: -
clone size: -
V gene: TRBV6-2/TRBV6-3
CDR3 DNA: TGTGCCAGCAGTTACCTTAACACAGATACGCAGTATTTT
CDR3 protein: CASSYLNTDTQYF

J gene: TRBJ2-4
D gene: -
clone size: few
V gene: TRBV19
CDR3 DNA: TGTGCCAGTGGGCAGACGGATTCGCTAGCCAAAAACATTCAGTACTTC
CDR3 protein: CASGQTDSLAKNIQYF

J gene: TRBJ1-6
D gene: TRBD1
clone size: -
V gene: TRBV27
CDR3 DNA: TGTGCCAGCAGGACAGGGCGGACCTCACCCCTCCACTTT
CDR3 protein: CASRTGRTSPLHF

J gene: TRBJ2-7
D gene: -
clone size: -
V gene: TRBV18
CDR3 DNA: TGTGCCAGCTCACCCCGAGGATCCTACGAGCAGTACTTC
CDR3 protein: CASSPRGSYEQYF

J gene: TRBJ1-2
D gene: TRBD1
clone size: once
V gene: TRBV19
CDR3 DNA: TGTGCCAGTAGTTCCTTGGACAGGGCGGGAGGCTACACCTTC
CDR3 protein: CASSSLDRAGGYTF

J gene: TRBJ1-5
D gene: -
clone size: -
V gene: TRBV21-1
CDR3 DNA: TGTGCCTACTGTAGGGCCTCAGGGAATCAGCCCCAGCATTTT
CDR3 protein: CAYCRASGNQPQHF

J gene: TRBJ1-5
D gene: TRBD1
clone size: -
V gene: TRBV5-1
CDR3 DNA: TGCGCCAGCAGGGACGGCCGGGACAGGGAACGTTTAGGCAATCAGCCCCAGCATTTT
CDR3 protein: CASRDGRDRERLGNQPQHF

J gene: TRBJ2-6
D gene: -
clone size: -
V gene: TRBV5-6
CDR3 DNA: TGTGCCAGCAGCTCTAAGAAGTCTGGGGCCAACGTCCTGACTTTC
CDR3 protein: CASSSKKSGANVLTF

J gene: TRBJ1-2
D gene: -
clone size: -
V gene: TRBV18
CDR3 DNA: TGTGCCAGCCGGACTCCGGGGGGCCCCTACTATGGCTACACCTTC
CDR3 protein: CASRTPGGPYYGYTF

J gene: TRBJ2-1
D gene: -
clone size: once
V gene: TRBV7-7
CDR3 DNA: TGTGCCAGCAGCTTAGCGGGAGGGGGACTATCTCCCCTGGGTGAGCAGTTCTTC
CDR3 protein: CASSLAGGGLSPLGEQFF

J gene: TRBJ2-2
D gene: TRBD1
clone size: -
V gene: TRBV2
CDR3 DNA: TGTGCCAGCAGTGTTTGGAGACAGGGGCCCGACACCGGGGAGCTGTTTTTT
CDR3 protein: CASSVWRQGPDTGELFF

J gene: TRBJ2-5
D gene: TRBD1
clone size: -
V gene: TRBV27
CDR3 DNA: TGTGCCAGTCTAGATTTATCAGACAGGGGAAAAGAGACCCAGTACTTC
CDR3 protein: CASLDLSDRGKETQYF

J gene: TRBJ2-1
D gene: TRBD2
clone size: -
V gene: TRBV7-8
CDR3 DNA: TGTGCCAGCAGCTTAATCAGCGGGGGGGGTAATGAGCAGTTCTTC
CDR3 protein: CASSLISGGGNEQFF

J gene: TRBJ2-2
D gene: TRBD1
clone size: few
V gene: TRBV10-3
CDR3 DNA: TGTGCCATCAGTGGGGACAGGGGAGTTGCGGGGGAGCTGTTTTTT
CDR3 protein: CAISGDRGVAGELFF